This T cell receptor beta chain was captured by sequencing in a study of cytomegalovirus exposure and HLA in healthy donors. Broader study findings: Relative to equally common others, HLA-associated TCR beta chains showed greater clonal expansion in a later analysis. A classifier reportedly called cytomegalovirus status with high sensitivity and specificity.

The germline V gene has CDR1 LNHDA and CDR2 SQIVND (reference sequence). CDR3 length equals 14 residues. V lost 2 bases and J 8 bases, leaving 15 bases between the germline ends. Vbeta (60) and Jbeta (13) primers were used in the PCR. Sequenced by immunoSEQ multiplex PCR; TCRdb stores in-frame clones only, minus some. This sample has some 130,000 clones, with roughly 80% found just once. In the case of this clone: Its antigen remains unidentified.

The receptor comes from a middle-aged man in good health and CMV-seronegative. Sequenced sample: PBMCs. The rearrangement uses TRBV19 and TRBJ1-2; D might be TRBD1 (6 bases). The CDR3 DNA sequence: TGTGCCAGTAGTATAACGGGCAGGGGTCCGGGCTACACCTTC. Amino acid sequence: CASSITGRGPGYTF.